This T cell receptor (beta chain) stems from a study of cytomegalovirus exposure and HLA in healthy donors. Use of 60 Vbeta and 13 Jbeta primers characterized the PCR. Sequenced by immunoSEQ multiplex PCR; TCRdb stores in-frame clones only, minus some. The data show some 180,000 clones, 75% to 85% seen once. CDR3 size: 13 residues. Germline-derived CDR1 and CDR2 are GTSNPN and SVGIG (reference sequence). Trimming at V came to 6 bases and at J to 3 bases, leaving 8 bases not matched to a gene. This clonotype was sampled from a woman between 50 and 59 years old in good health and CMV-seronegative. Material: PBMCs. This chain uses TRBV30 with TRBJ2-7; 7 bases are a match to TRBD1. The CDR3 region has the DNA TGTGCCTGCACCCGGGCAGGGGGCTACGAGCAGTACTTC. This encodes CACTRAGGYEQYF. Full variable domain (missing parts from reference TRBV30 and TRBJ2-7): SQTIHQWPATLVQPVGSPLSLECTVEGTSNPNLYWYRQAAGRGLQLLFYSVGIGQISSEVPQNLSASRPQDRQFILSSKKLLLSDSGFYLCACTRAGGYEQYFGPGTRLTVT.